The 10 T cell receptor beta chains in this list originate from one sample, sequenced in a study of blood T cell repertoires in COVID-19 (dated by TCRdb to between 2020 and 2021). Receptor amplification or capture employed the immunoSEQ multiplex PCR assay. The table was pulled from immuneACCESS by TCRdb, which kept in-frame rearrangements only. Such tables lose some clones; where checked, under half of the loss comes from unresolved V genes, and the rest has no known cause. The sample table contains 90,000 to 130,000 clones; only one count was recorded for approximately 80% of them. 0.8% to 0.9% of the sample belongs to the ten largest clones. The specimen was peripheral blood. Receptors originate from a woman aged 70-85 years with acute or convalescent COVID-19.

The chain employs TRBV6-1 and TRBJ1-5; maybe TRBD1 (5 bases). V lost 2 bases and J lost 2, with 7 bases in between. From germline, CDR1 is MNHNS and CDR2 SASEGT. The CDR3 consists of 14 residues. CDR3 residues: CASSEIQGNQPQHF. CDR3 coding DNA: TGTGCCAGCAGTGAAATACAGGGCAATCAGCCCCAGCATTTT.

This chain joins TRBV27 and TRBJ1-4, with a tentative D call TRBD1 (6 bases). Deletions cut 3 bases from V and 8 bases from J, with 10 bases between. This CDR3 contains 13 residues. CDR1 and CDR2 (germline): MNHEY, SMNVEV (reference sequence). The CDR3 protein is CASSFQGQEKLFF. The DNA for the CDR3 is TGTGCCAGCAGTTTTCAGGGGCAGGAAAAACTGTTTTTT.

The J gene is TRBJ2-7, the V gene TRBV9; 10 nucleotides line up with TRBD2. This CDR3 has 14 residues. CDR1 is SGDLS, CDR2 YYNGEE, per germline. J gave up 7 bases and V 3 bases, and 7 bases lay outside the gene matches. The CDR3 nucleotides read TGTGCCAGCAGCGCCTCCGGGACTAGCGTAGAGCAGTACTTC. Encoded protein: CASSASGTSVEQYF.

V usage is TRBV29-1 and J usage is TRBJ1-6; D is unresolved. CDR1 is SQVTM and CDR2 is ANQGSEA in the germline V gene. Trimming cost V 4 bases and J 9 bases, with 13 bases left between them. This CDR3 is 13 amino acids long. CDR3 sequence: CSVVGKEASPLHF. The CDR3 DNA follows: TGCAGCGTTGTCGGCAAAGAGGCTTCACCCCTCCACTTT.

The rearrangement joins TRBV27 to TRBJ2-3; TRBD2 matches 11 bases. The length of the CDR3 is 15 residues. Germline CDR1 reads MNHEY; CDR2 reads SMNVEV (reference sequence). V gave up 6 bases and J gave up 6 bases; unmatched junction bases: 8. CDR3 sequence reads: CASRYWTSGSDTQYF. In DNA, the CDR3 is TGTGCCAGCAGATACTGGACTAGCGGGTCCGATACGCAGTATTTT.

The chain carries TRBV7-6 and TRBJ2-5; TRBD2 agrees at 8 bases. CDR1 is SGHVS, CDR2 FNYEAQ, per germline. CDR3 length equals 15 residues. J was trimmed by 5 bases and V by 0 bases; bases with no gene match: 5. The CDR3 loop is CASSLASGEWETQYF. CDR3 in DNA: TGTGCCAGCAGCTTAGCTAGCGGGGAGTGGGAGACCCAGTACTTC.

This clone was found once. The chain uses TRBV28 and TRBJ2-7; tentatively, D is TRBD1 (5 bases). Germline CDR1 is MDHEN and CDR2 is SYDVKM. V lost 5 bases and J lost 1, with 12 bases in between. The CDR3 sequence is 14 residues long. The chain's CDR3 is CASSPPDTSYEQYF. DNA of the CDR3: TGTGCCAGCAGTCCGCCGGACACTTCCTACGAGCAGTACTTC. Full variable domain (remainder filled in from reference TRBV28 and TRBJ2-7): DVKVTQSSRYLVKRTGEKVFLECVQDMDHENMFWYRQDPGLGLRLIYFSYDVKMKEKGDIPEGYSVSREKKERFSLILESASTNQTSMYLCASSPPDTSYEQYFGPGTRLTVT.

This clone appeared a single time. Other DNA sequences within the sample encode an identical CDR3. The chain combines TRBV7-2 with TRBJ2-7; TRBD2 might be the D (6 bases). CDR3 size: 14 residues. V was cut by 4 bases and J by 2 bases, with 12 bases left in between. CDR1 is SGHTA and CDR2 is FQGNSA in the germline V gene. The CDR3 nucleotides are TGTGCCAGCAGCTCCGGGACTCGACCCTACGAGCAGTACTTC. Encoded protein: CASSSGTRPYEQYF. Together with reference TRBV7-2 and TRBJ2-7, the CDR3 gives the full variable domain: GAGVSQSPSNKVTEKGKDVELRCDPISGHTALYWYRQSLGQGLEFLIYFQGNSAPDKSGLPSDRFSAERTGGSVSTLTIQRTQQEDSAVYLCASSSGTRPYEQYFGPGTRLTVT.

This CDR3 is CASSYESVDNEQFF. The CDR3 DNA reads TGTGCCAGCAGTTACGAGTCGGTCGACAATGAGCAGTTCTTC. J is TRBJ2-1 and V is TRBV6-6; D not certain. Trimming removed 2 bases from V and 5 bases from J, with 10 bases in between. The CDR3 is 14 amino acids. Germline loops: CDR1 MNHNY, CDR2 SVGAGI (reference sequence).

The chain has TRBV7-9 and TRBJ2-5; 7 nucleotides line up with TRBD1. Germline values: CDR1 SEHNR, CDR2 FQNEAQ (reference sequence). The CDR3 runs to 13 residues. Unmatched junction bases numbered 5, after V lost 5 bases and J lost 5 bases. CDR3 sequence reads: CASSQTGPETQYF. CDR3 bases: TGTGCCAGCAGCCAGACAGGGCCGGAGACCCAGTACTTC.